The entry below describes one T cell receptor (beta chain). This entry is derived from a study of shared clonotypes between healthy human individuals. The healthy adult donors were HIV-negative and reported no recent acute infections or vaccinations. Caucasian adults residing in Nashville, Tennessee made up all the donors. Subsets obtained from CD4+ cells comprised CD45RA+ naive and CD45RA-negative memory cells. Clones were read by immunoSEQ multiplex PCR, and TCRdb kept only the in-frame ones, dropping some. The data hold approximately 2,000,000 clones, with about nine tenths observed a single time. The germline CDR1 and CDR2 sequences are SGHRS and YFSETQ. The CDR3 extends over 16 amino acids. J lost 2 bases, V lost 0 bases, and 8 bases had no gene match.

V usage is TRBV5-1 and J usage is TRBJ2-7; TRBD2 aligns across 7 bases. The clonotype was recovered from a man in his late teens or twenties in good health. Some clones in this sample may be carry-over from other donors' samples. What was sequenced was naive CD4+ T cells from PBMCs. As to subset: CD45RA+ positively selected. The CDR3 protein is CASSLAWAGDPYEQYF. The CDR3 bases are TGCGCCAGCAGCTTGGCCTGGGCGGGAGACCCCTACGAGCAGTACTTC.